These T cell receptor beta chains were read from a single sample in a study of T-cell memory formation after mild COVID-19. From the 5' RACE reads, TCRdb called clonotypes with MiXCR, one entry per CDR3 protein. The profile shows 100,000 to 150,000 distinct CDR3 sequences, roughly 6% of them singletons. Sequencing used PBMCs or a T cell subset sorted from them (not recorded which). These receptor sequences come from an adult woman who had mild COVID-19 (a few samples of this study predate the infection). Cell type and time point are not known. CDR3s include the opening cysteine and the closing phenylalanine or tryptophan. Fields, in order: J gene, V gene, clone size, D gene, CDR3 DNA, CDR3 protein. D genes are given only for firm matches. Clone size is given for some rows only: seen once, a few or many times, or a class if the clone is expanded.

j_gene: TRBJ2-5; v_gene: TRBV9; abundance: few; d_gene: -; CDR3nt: TGTGCCAGCAGCGTGGGGACTAGGGGGCCGCAAGAGACCCAGTACTTC; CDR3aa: CASSVGTRGPQETQYF
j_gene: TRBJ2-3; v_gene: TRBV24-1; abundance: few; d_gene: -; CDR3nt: TGTGCCACCAGTGCCCGGGGGGCCAGAGATACGCAGTATTTT; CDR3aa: CATSARGARDTQYF
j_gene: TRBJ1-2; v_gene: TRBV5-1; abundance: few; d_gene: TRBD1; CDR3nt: TGCGCCAGCAGCCCGGGGGACAGGAAGACCTATGGCTACACCTTC; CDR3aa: CASSPGDRKTYGYTF
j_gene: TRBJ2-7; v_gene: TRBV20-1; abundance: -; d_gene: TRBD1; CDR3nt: TGCAGTGCTAACAGGGGACAGGGGGCATCCTACGAGCAGTACTTC; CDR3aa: CSANRGQGASYEQYF
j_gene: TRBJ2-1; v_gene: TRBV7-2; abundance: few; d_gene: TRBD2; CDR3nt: TGTGCCAGCAGCCCCGGGGGAGCGGGAGGAGCGGTGAATGAGCAGTTCTTC; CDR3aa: CASSPGGAGGAVNEQFF
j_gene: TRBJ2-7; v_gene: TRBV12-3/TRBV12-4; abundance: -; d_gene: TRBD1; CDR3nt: TGTGCCAGCAGTAGGGGGGACAGGGGAGCCTACGAGCAGTACTTC; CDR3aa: CASSRGDRGAYEQYF
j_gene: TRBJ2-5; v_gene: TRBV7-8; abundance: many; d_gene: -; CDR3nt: TGTGCCAGCAGAACGACAGGGTGGAGGGCCCAGTACTTC; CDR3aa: CASRTTGWRAQYF
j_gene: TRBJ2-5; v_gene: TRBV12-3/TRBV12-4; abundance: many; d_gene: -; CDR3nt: TGTGCCAGCAGTTTAGCTACAGGACCTGGGACCCAGTACTTC; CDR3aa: CASSLATGPGTQYF
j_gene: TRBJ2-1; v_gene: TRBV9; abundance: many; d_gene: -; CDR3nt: TGTGCCAGCAGCGTAGGAATGGAGGAGCAGTTCTTC; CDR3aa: CASSVGMEEQFF
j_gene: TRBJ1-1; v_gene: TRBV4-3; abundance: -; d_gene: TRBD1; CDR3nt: TGCGCCAGCAGCCCAAGGACAGGGGACTTTAACACTGAAGCTTTCTTT; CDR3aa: CASSPRTGDFNTEAFF
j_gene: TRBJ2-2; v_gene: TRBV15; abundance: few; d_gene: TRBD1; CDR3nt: TGTGCCACCAGCGCTCGGACAGGGGGAAGCGGGGAGCTGTTTTTT; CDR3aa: CATSARTGGSGELFF
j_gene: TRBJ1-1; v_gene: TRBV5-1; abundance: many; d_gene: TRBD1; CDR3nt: TGCGCCAGCAGCTTACCTCCGGGACAGGGGACAGGTGACACTGAAGCTTTCTTT; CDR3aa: CASSLPPGQGTGDTEAFF
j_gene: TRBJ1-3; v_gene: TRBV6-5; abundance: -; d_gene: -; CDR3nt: TGTGCCAGCAGCTTTGTCGGTGGAAGCAACACCATATATTTT; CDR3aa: CASSFVGGSNTIYF
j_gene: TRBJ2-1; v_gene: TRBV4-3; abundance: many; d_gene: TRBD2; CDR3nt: TGCGCCAGCAGCCAAGGTTGGCGGGGGTCCTTCAATGAGCAGTTCTTC; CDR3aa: CASSQGWRGSFNEQFF
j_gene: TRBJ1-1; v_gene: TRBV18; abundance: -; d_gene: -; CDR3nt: TGTGCCAGCTCACCTCTCGAGGCCATCCCCAAGGGGACTGAAGCTTTCTTT; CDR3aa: CASSPLEAIPKGTEAFF
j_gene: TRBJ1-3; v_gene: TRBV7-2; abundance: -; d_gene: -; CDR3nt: TGTGCCAGCAGCTTATCTCCAGGGGTGGGAAACACCATATATTTT; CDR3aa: CASSLSPGVGNTIYF
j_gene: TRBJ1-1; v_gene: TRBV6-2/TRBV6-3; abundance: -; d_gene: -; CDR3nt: TGTGCCAGCAGTTACTCAAGCCAGCCCGAAGCTTTCTTT; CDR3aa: CASSYSSQPEAFF
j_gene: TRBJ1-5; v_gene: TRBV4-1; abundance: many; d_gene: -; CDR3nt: TGCGCCAGCAGCCGTTCAGACAGGACAAATCAGCCCCAGCATTTT; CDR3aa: CASSRSDRTNQPQHF
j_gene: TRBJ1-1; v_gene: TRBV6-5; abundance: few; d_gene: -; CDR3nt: TGTGCCAGCAGTTACCATATGGGGGGAGGATATGAAGCTTTCTTT; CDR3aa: CASSYHMGGGYEAFF
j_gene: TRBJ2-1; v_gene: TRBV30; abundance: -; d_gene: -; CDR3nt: TGTGCCTGGAGTCAACTAGGGAATGAGCAGTTCTTC; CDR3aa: CAWSQLGNEQFF
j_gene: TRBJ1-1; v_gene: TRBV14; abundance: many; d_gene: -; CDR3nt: TGTGCCAGCAGCTCGTTTCCAACACGAACAGGGAACACTGAAGCTTTCTTT; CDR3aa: CASSSFPTRTGNTEAFF
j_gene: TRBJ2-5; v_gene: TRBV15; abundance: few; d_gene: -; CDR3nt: TGTGCCACCAGCAGAGACAACAGGGGAGGAGAGACCCAGTACTTC; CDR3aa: CATSRDNRGGETQYF
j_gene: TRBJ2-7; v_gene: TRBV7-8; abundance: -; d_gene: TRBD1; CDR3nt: TGTGCCAGCAGCTTAGAGACGGGGACAGCCTACGAGCAGTACTTC; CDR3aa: CASSLETGTAYEQYF
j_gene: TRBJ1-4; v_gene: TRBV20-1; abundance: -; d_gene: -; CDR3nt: TGCAGTGCTAGAGATCGTTGGGGTGCGAATGAAAAACTGTTTTTT; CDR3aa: CSARDRWGANEKLFF
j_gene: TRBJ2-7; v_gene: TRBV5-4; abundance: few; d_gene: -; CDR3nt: TGTGCCAGCAGCTCCAAGCTGACCTTCGATGAGCAGTACTTC; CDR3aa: CASSSKLTFDEQYF
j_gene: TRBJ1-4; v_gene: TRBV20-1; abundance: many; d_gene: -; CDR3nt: TGCAGTGCTAGAAGGGGCAGTGCGAATGAAAAACTGTTTTTT; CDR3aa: CSARRGSANEKLFF
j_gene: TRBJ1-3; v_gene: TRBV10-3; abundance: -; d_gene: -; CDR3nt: TGTGCCATCAGTCCAGGGTGGAGAAACACCATATATTTT; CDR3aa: CAISPGWRNTIYF
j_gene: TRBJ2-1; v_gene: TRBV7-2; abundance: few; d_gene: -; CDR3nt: TGTGCCAGCAGCTTAGAGGGCTCCAACTCCTACAATGAGCAGTTCTTC; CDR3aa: CASSLEGSNSYNEQFF
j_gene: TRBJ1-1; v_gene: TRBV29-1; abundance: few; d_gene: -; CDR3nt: TGCAGCGTGATGACAGACCTTAACACTGAAGCTTTCTTT; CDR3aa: CSVMTDLNTEAFF
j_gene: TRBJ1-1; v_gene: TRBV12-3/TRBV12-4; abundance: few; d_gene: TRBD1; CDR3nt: TGTGCCAGCAGTTCCACAGGGGGCAGGACTTTCTTT; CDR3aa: CASSSTGGRTFF
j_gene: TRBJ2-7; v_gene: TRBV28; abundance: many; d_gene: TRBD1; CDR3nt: TGTGCCAGCAGCACAACCGGGACAGGGATTCCAGGCGAGCAGTACTTC; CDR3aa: CASSTTGTGIPGEQYF
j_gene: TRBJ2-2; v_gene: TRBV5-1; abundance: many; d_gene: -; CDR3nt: TGCGCCAGCAGCTTGTTAATAGGGGACACCGGGGAGCTGTTTTTT; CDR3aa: CASSLLIGDTGELFF
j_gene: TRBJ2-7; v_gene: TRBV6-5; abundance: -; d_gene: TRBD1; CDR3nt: TGTGCCAGCAGACGTTCGGGACAGGGCGGGAAGGGAACGTACTTC; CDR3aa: CASRRSGQGGKGTYF
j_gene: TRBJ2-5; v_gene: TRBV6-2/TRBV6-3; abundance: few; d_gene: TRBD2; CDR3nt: TGTGCCAGCAGATTAGCGGGAGGCTATCAAGAGACCCAGTACTTC; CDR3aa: CASRLAGGYQETQYF
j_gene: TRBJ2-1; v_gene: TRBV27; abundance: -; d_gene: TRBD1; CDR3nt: TGTGCCAGCAGATGGGGACAGTTGACGGCGGGTGAGCAGTTCTTC; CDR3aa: CASRWGQLTAGEQFF
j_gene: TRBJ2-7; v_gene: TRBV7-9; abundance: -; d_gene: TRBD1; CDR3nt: TGTGCCAGCAGCTTTCAGGGGGCTGGGGACTACGAGCAGTACTTC; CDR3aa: CASSFQGAGDYEQYF
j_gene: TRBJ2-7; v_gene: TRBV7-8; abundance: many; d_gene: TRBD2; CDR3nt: TGTGCCAGCAGCTTGGTCGGGGTAGCGGGGGCCCTAAAGTCCTACGAGCAGTACTTC; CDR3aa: CASSLVGVAGALKSYEQYF
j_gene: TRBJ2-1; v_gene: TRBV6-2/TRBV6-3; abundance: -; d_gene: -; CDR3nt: TGTGCCAGCAGTATCCACAGCGGGCACTCCTACAATGAGCAGTTCTTC; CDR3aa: CASSIHSGHSYNEQFF
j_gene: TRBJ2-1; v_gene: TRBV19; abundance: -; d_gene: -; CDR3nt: TGTGCCAGTAAAGAAGCGGGCCACTACAATGAGCAGTTCTTC; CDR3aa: CASKEAGHYNEQFF
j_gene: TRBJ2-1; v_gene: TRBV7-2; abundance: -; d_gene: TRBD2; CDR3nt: TGTGCCAGCAGCTTAGTGGGCGGGAGTTGGGTCTTC; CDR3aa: CASSLVGGSWVF
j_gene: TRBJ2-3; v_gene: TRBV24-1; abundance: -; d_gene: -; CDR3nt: TGTGCCACCAGTGACCCGCGGAGGAGAACAGATACGCAGTATTTT; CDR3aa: CATSDPRRRTDTQYF
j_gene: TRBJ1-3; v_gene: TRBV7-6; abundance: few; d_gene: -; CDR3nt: TGTGCCAGCATCCCCGGGACGGGAGCTACCGGAAACACCATATATTTT; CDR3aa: CASIPGTGATGNTIYF
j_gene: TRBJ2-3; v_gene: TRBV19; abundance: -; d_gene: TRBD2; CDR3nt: TGTGCCAGTAGATCCGGGACTAGCGGTGGAGATACGCAGTATTTT; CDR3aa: CASRSGTSGGDTQYF
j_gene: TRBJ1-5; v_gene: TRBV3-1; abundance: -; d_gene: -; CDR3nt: TGTGCCAGCAGCCAAGGGACAGGCAATCAGCCCCAGCATTTT; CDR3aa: CASSQGTGNQPQHF
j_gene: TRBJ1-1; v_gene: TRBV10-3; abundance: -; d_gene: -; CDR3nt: TGTGCCATCAGTGAAAAGGGGCAGGAGAACACTGAAGCTTTCTTT; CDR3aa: CAISEKGQENTEAFF
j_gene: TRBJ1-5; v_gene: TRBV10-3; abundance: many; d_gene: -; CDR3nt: TGTGCCATCAGTACAGGGACCTATAGCAATCAGCCCCAGCATTTT; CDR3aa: CAISTGTYSNQPQHF
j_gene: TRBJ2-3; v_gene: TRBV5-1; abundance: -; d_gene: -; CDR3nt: TGCGCCAGCAGCTCGGGACTGATCACAGATACGCAGTATTTT; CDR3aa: CASSSGLITDTQYF
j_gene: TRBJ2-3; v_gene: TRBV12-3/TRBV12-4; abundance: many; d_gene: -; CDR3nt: TGTGCCAGCAGTTCCTCAGGGGGGGTAACAGATACGCAGTATTTT; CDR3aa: CASSSSGGVTDTQYF
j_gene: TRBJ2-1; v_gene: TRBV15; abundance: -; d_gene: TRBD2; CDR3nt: TGTGCCACCAGCAGAGACTCCGCAGCGGGGTTTGAGCAGTTCTTC; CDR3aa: CATSRDSAAGFEQFF